The T cell receptor beta chain under discussion was sequenced for a study of blood T cells in healthy people across ages. Study context: Using template switching, researchers captured about one barcoded beta molecule for each two T cells. The study, taken as a whole, reports: As age increased, TCR beta diversity per million T cells fell in a roughly linear fashion.

The people who gave samples were healthy Caucasians from Russia, aged about 6 to 95. This CDR3 contains 15 residues. The J segment lost 3 bases and the V segment lost 4 bases, leaving 6 bases of the junction unmatched. Germline loops: CDR1 SGHTA, CDR2 FQGNSA. Points on this clonotype: What it recognizes is unknown.

PCR was performed a second time for about 7 to 12 cycles using a sample-barcoded 5' primer and a J-beta primer mix. TCRdb used MiXCR to reprocess the 5' RACE reads, holding one entry per CDR3 protein. The sample has about 1.6 million distinct CDR3 sequences, roughly 30% seen once. This sequence was found in a woman younger than 45 in good health. The V call is TRBV7-2, the J call TRBJ2-7; 10 bases are shared with TRBD1. The specimen was blood. In DNA, the CDR3 is TGTGCCAGCAGCTCGCGACAGGGGGCCATCTACGAGCAGTACTTC. Translation gives CASSSRQGAIYEQYF.